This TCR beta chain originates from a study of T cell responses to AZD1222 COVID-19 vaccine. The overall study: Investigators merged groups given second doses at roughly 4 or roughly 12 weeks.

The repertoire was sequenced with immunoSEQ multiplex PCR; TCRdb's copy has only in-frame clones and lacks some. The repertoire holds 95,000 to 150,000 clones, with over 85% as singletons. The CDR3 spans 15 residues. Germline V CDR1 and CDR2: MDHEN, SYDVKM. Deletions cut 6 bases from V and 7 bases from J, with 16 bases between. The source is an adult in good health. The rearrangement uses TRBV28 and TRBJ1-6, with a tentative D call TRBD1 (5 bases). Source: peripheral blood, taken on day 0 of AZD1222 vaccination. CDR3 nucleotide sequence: TGTGCCAGCAGGGGAATCAGGGCGTGGAATTCACCCCTCCACTTT. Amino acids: CASRGIRAWNSPLHF.